This passage covers 15 T cell receptor beta chains from one sample sequenced in a study of beta chain features in type 1 diabetes. Since all of the isolated RNA was reverse transcribed, expressed TCRB transcripts were what got sequenced. Repertoires were generated with immunoSEQ multiplex PCR, while TCRdb's copy carries only in-frame clones and drops some. The sample holds about 620,000 clones, roughly a sixth seen once. The sequencing input was naive CD4+ T cells from blood. These receptors originate from a man aged 18 to 35 in good health.

This clone has a handful of counts. This chain connects TRBV28 to TRBJ1-3, with unresolved D. Trimming took off 3 bases at V and 0 bases at J, with 12 bases between the two ends. Germline lookup yields CDR1 MDHEN and CDR2 SYDVKM. The CDR3 is 16 amino acids. Here the CDR3 reads CASSLNRGYSGNTIYF. The CDR3 coding sequence is TGTGCCAGCAGTTTGAATCGGGGTTACTCTGGAAACACCATATATTTT.

The chain recombines TRBV7-9 with TRBJ2-3; TRBD1 aligns across 8 bases. Germline CDR1 and CDR2: SEHNR and FQNEAQ (reference sequence). The CDR3 sequence is 15 residues long. J gave up 1 base and V 1 base, and 1 base lay outside the gene matches. The CDR3 protein is CASSLETGGTDTQYF. In DNA, the CDR3 is TGTGCCAGCAGCTTAGAGACAGGGGGCACAGATACGCAGTATTTT.

On this clone: Being one base from a much bigger clone, this may be a read error. The chain has TRBV6-6 and TRBJ2-3; D uncertain. CDR1 MNHNY and CDR2 SVGAGI come from the germline V gene (reference sequence). Deletions cut 0 bases from V and 5 bases from J, with 0 bases between. The CDR3 contains 11 residues. In DNA, the CDR3 is TGTGCCAGCAGTTACTCAGATACGCAGTATTTT. This gives the protein CASSYSDTQYF.

The chain joins TRBV5-4 to TRBJ1-1, with TRBD1 identical over 8 bases. There are 15 residues in the CDR3. Germline V gives CDR1 SGHNT, CDR2 YYREEE (reference sequence). Unmatched junction bases numbered 5, after V lost 3 bases and J lost 1 base. The CDR3 reads CASSYRGGPNTEAFF. CDR3 coding DNA: TGTGCCAGCAGCTACAGGGGGGGACCGAACACTGAAGCTTTCTTT.

This clone came up a few times. In DNA, the CDR3 is TGTGCCAGCAGCGGATGGTCTGGGGCCAACGTCCTGACTTTC. It codes for CASSGWSGANVLTF. V and J are TRBV7-2 and TRBJ2-6; D is unclear. The CDR3 is made up of 14 amino acids. The germline CDR1 and CDR2 sequences are SGHTA and FQGNSA. Trimming cost V 5 bases and J 1 base, with 6 bases left between them.

The sample holds a few counts of this clone. This chain connects TRBV27 to TRBJ2-7; 7 positions match TRBD1. This CDR3 is built from 15 residues. The J segment lost 3 bases and the V segment lost 5 bases, leaving 10 bases of the junction unmatched. Germline-derived CDR1 and CDR2 are MNHEY and SMNVEV (reference sequence). CDR3 protein: CASSNRQGRYYEQYF. The DNA of the CDR3 is TGTGCCAGCAGTAATAGACAGGGACGTTACTACGAGCAGTACTTC.

The chain links TRBV7-2 to TRBJ2-1; no clear D. CDR1 and CDR2 from the germline V gene are SGHTA and FQGNSA. Trimming pared 5 bases from V and 6 bases from J, leaving 11 bases between. This CDR3 comprises 13 residues. The CDR3 bases are TGTGCCAGCAGCCTCTGGATTCTCAATGAGCAGTTCTTC. It yields the protein CASSLWILNEQFF.

This clone was observed a handful of times. The chain couples TRBV7-3 to TRBJ2-7; D may be TRBD2 (6 bases). Deletions cut 4 bases from V and 4 bases from J, with 20 bases between. Germline V gene sequence: CDR1 SGHTA, CDR2 FQGTGA. The CDR3 has 16 residues. The CDR3 spells CASSSSFLAGRYEQYF. As DNA, the CDR3 is TGTGCCAGCAGCTCCTCCTTCCTGGCAGGGAGGTACGAGCAGTACTTC.

The gene calls are TRBV4-1 and TRBJ1-6; tentative D call: TRBD1 (5 bases). Trimming pared 3 bases from V and 8 bases from J, leaving 14 bases between. This CDR3 is built from 15 residues. Germline loops: CDR1 MGHRA, CDR2 YSYEKL. The CDR3 region has the DNA TGCGCCAGCAGCCACAGGTCATCACAGGATTCACCCCTCCACTTT. This codes for CASSHRSSQDSPLHF.

In its sample, this clone was seen a few times. J is TRBJ2-2 and V is TRBV5-4, with unresolved D. This CDR3 region has 15 residues. The germline V gene has CDR1 SGHNT and CDR2 YYREEE (reference sequence). The V end was cut by 4 bases, the J end by 4 bases, with 14 bases between. The chain's CDR3 is CASSATSIITGELFF. CDR3 nucleotides: TGTGCCAGCAGCGCTACCTCAATCATCACCGGGGAGCTGTTTTTT.

This clone was found a few times. J is TRBJ1-5 and V is TRBV19; D remains ambiguous. Looked up from germline, CDR1 is LNHDA and CDR2 is SQIVND (reference sequence). V was cut by 3 bases and J by 3 bases, with 9 bases left in between. This CDR3 spans 14 amino acids. CDR3 sequence: CASSILGINQPQHF. The CDR3 DNA follows: TGTGCCAGTAGTATCTTGGGGATCAATCAGCCCCAGCATTTT.

The chain links TRBV29-1 to TRBJ2-3; D not certain. The CDR3 spans 11 residues. Trimming shortened V by 7 bases and J by 2 bases, and 7 bases separated the two germline ends. Germline lookup yields CDR1 SQVTM and CDR2 ANQGSEA. CDR3 in DNA: TGCAGCGCCTCGTCCACAGATACGCAGTATTTT. Amino acids: CSASSTDTQYF.

Note on this clone: The same CDR3 also results from other DNA sequences found in this sample. The chain carries TRBV28 and TRBJ1-5; TRBD1 aligns across 8 bases. Germline assignment: CDR1 MDHEN and CDR2 SYDVKM. This CDR3 has 14 residues. The J segment lost 2 bases and the V segment lost 6 bases, leaving 3 bases of the junction unmatched. The CDR3 DNA is TGTGCCAGCAGGCAGACAGGGGGCAATCAGCCCCAGCATTTT. Its translation is CASRQTGGNQPQHF.

The chain joins TRBV7-3 to TRBJ2-2; 12 bases map to TRBD1. The CDR3 sequence is 13 residues long. Per germline, CDR1 SGHTA and CDR2 FQGTGA. The J segment lost 14 bases and the V segment lost 1 base, leaving 2 bases of the junction unmatched. CDR3 sequence: CASSLKGTGGLFF. The CDR3 DNA reads TGTGCCAGCAGCTTAAAGGGGACAGGGGGCCTGTTTTTT.

The genes are TRBV15 and TRBJ1-2; possibly TRBD1 for D (5 bases). CDR3 length: 12 residues. CDR1 is LNHNV and CDR2 is YYDKDF in the germline V gene (reference sequence). V dropped 5 bases and J dropped 2 bases, with 6 bases sitting between them. DNA for the CDR3: TGTGCCACCAGCCAGGGAAACTATGGCTACACCTTC. This codes for CATSQGNYGYTF. Drawing the rest from reference TRBV15 and TRBJ1-2, the complete variable domain is DAMVIQNPRYQVTQFGKPVTLSCSQTLNHNVMYWYQQKSSQAPKLLFHYYDKDFNNEADTPDNFQSRRPNTSFCFLDIRSPGLGDTAMYLCATSQGNYGYTFGSGTRLTVV.